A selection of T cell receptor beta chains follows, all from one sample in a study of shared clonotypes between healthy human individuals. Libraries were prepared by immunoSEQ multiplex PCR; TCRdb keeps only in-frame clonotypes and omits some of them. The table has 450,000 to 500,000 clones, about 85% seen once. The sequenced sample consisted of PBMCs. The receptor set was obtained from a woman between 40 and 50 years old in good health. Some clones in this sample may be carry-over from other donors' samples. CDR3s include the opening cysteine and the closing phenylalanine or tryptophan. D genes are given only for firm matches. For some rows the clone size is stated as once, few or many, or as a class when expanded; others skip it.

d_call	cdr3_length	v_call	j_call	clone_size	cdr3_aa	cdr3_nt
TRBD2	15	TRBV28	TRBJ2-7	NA	CASSRMGLAGALGYF	TGTGCCAGCAGTCGCATGGGACTAGCGGGAGCCTTGGGGTACTTC
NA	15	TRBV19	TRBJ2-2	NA	CASSIDGGATGELFF	TGTGCCAGTAGTATAGATGGCGGTGCCACCGGGGAGCTGTTTTTT
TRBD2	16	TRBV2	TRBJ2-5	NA	CASSITSGMYQETQYF	TGTGCCAGCAGTATCACTAGCGGGATGTACCAAGAGACCCAGTACTTC
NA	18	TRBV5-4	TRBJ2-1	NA	CASSLGTTQTLRNNEQFF	TGTGCCAGCAGCTTGGGGACTACACAAACTCTCAGAAACAATGAGCAGTTCTTC
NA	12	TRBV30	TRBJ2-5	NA	CAWSVQGETQYF	TGTGCCTGGAGTGTACAGGGTGAGACCCAGTACTTC
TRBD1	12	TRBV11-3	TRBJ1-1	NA	CASSYPRGPTFF	TGTGCCAGCAGCTACCCAAGGGGGCCGACTTTCTTT
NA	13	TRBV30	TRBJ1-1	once	CAWSKDTGTEAFF	TGTGCCTGGAGTAAGGACACTGGCACTGAAGCTTTCTTT
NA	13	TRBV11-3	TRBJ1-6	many	CASSFSPNSPLHF	TGTGCCAGCAGCTTCAGCCCTAATTCACCCCTCCACTTT
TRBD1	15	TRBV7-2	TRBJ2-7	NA	CASSPTGGRTYEQYF	TGTGCCAGCAGCCCGACAGGGGGCCGAACCTACGAGCAGTACTTC
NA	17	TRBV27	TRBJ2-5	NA	CASSLGSSAGYQETQYF	TGTGCCAGCAGTTTAGGGTCGTCGGCCGGGTACCAAGAGACCCAGTACTTC
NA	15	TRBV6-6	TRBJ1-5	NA	CASSYATDSNQPQHF	TGTGCCAGCAGTTACGCGACGGATAGCAATCAGCCCCAGCATTTT
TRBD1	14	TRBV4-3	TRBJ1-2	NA	CASSQPDRGGGYTF	TGCGCCAGCAGCCAACCGGACAGGGGGGGCGGCTACACCTTC
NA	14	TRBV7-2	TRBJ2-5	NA	CASSLNGNQETQYF	TGTGCCAGCAGCTTAAACGGAAACCAAGAGACCCAGTACTTC
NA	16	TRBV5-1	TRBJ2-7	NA	CASSLGQPGAHYEQYF	TGCGCCAGCAGCTTGGGCCAGCCCGGGGCCCACTACGAGCAGTACTTC
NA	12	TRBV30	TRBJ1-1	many	CAWREGRSEAFF	TGTGCCTGGAGGGAGGGTCGCTCTGAAGCTTTCTTT
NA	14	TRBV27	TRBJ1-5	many	CASKGDIGNQPQHF	TGTGCCAGCAAGGGGGATATTGGCAATCAGCCCCAGCATTTT
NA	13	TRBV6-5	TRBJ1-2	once	CASSYLTGSGYTF	TGTGCCAGCAGTTACTTGACAGGTTCTGGCTACACCTTC
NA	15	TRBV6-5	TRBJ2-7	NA	CASSYSRAGVDEQYF	TGTGCCAGCAGTTACTCGAGGGCAGGGGTGGACGAGCAGTACTTC
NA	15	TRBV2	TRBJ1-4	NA	CASSTGFATNEKLFF	TGTGCCAGCAGTACCGGATTCGCAACTAATGAAAAACTGTTTTTT
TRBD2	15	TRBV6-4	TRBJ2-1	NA	CASRALAGGPYEQFF	TGTGCCAGCAGAGCACTAGCGGGAGGGCCCTATGAGCAGTTCTTC
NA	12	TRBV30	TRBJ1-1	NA	CAWRGLNTEAFF	TGTGCCTGGAGGGGTCTGAACACTGAAGCTTTCTTT
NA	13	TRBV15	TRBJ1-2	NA	CATSRPDSYGYTF	TGTGCCACCAGCAGACCCGACAGCTATGGCTACACCTTC
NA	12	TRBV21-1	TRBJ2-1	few	CAIPKGDNEQFF	TGTGCCATCCCAAAGGGGGATAATGAGCAGTTCTTC
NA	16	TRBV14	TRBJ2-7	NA	CASSPKGGGRTHEQYF	TGTGCCAGCAGCCCCAAGGGAGGAGGGAGAACCCACGAGCAGTACTTC
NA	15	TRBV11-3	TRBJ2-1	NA	CASSLLQGSYNEQFF	TGTGCCAGCAGCTTACTACAGGGCTCCTACAATGAGCAGTTCTTC
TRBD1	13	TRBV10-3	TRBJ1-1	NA	CAIKTGRGTEAFF	TGTGCCATCAAGACAGGGCGGGGAACTGAAGCTTTCTTT
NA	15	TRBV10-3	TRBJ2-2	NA	CAIRGVGQNTGELFF	TGTGCCATCCGTGGGGTAGGACAGAACACCGGGGAGCTGTTTTTT
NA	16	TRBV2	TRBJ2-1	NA	CASSEWSGGIFHEQFF	TGTGCCAGCAGTGAATGGTCAGGCGGGATTTTCCATGAGCAGTTCTTC
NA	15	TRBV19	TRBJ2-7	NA	CASSPWRELPYEQYF	TGTGCCAGTAGTCCCTGGAGGGAGCTACCCTACGAGCAGTACTTC
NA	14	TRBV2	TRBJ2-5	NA	CASSEERRGETQYF	TGTGCCAGCAGTGAAGAGCGCAGGGGCGAGACCCAGTACTTC
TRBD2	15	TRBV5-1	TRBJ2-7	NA	CASSLGLADAYEQYF	TGCGCCAGCAGCTTGGGGCTAGCGGACGCCTACGAGCAGTACTTC
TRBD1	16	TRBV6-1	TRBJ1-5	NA	CASSEWRGDRNQPQHF	TGTGCCAGCAGTGAGTGGAGGGGGGACAGAAATCAGCCCCAGCATTTT
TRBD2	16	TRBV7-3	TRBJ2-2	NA	CASSLGLAGGTGELFF	TGTGCCAGCAGCCTAGGACTAGCGGGAGGAACCGGGGAGCTGTTTTTT
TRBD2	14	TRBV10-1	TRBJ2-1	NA	CASSGGTPYNEQFF	TGCGCCAGCAGCGGGGGGACTCCCTACAATGAGCAGTTCTTC
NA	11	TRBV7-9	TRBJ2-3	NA	CASSRTDTQYF	TGTGCCAGCAGCCGGACAGATACGCAGTATTTT
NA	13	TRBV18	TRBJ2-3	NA	CASSPRPFDTQYF	TGTGCCAGCTCACCACGGCCTTTCGATACGCAGTATTTT
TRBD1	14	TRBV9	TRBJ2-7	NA	CASSGGTGTYEQYF	TGTGCCAGCAGCGGGGGGACAGGAACCTACGAGCAGTACTTC
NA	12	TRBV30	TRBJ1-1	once	CAWSHTGRGAFF	TGTGCCTGGAGTCACACGGGACGTGGAGCTTTCTTT
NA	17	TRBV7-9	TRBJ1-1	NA	CASSLEFHLGVSTGAFF	TGTGCCAGCAGCTTAGAATTCCACCTAGGGGTCTCCACTGGAGCTTTCTTT
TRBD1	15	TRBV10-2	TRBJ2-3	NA	CASSEWDRGSDTQYF	TGCGCCAGCAGTGAGTGGGACAGGGGATCAGATACGCAGTATTTT
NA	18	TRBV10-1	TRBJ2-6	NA	CASSEDQIAQSRANVLTF	TGCGCCAGCAGTGAGGATCAAATCGCACAAAGTCGGGCCAACGTCCTGACTTTC
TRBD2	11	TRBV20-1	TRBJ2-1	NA	CSARSTGGRLF	TGCAGTGCTAGGTCCACGGGCGGGAGGCTCTTC
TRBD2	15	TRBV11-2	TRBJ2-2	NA	CASSPGLAGTGELFF	TGTGCCAGCAGCCCGGGACTAGCGGGCACCGGGGAGCTGTTTTTT
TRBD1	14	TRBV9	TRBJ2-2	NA	CASSTRTGPGELFF	TGTGCCAGCAGCACCCGGACAGGGCCCGGGGAGCTGTTTTTT
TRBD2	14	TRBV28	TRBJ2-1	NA	CASSPREVGNEQFF	TGTGCCAGCAGTCCGCGGGAGGTTGGCAATGAGCAGTTCTTC
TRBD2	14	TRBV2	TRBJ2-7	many	CASRPGTSIYEQYF	TGTGCCAGCAGGCCCGGGACTAGCATCTACGAGCAGTACTTC
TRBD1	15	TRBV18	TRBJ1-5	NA	CASSPTGSGNQPQHF	TGTGCCAGCTCACCGACAGGGAGTGGCAATCAGCCCCAGCATTTT
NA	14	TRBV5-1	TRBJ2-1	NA	CASSRTSLYNEQFF	TGCGCCAGCAGTAGGACTTCCCTTTACAATGAGCAGTTCTTC
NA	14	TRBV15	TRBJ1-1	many	CATSRDGGNTEAFF	TGTGCCACCAGCAGAGACGGAGGGAACACTGAAGCTTTCTTT
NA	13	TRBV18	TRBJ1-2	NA	CASSPPHNYGYTF	TGTGCCAGCTCACCACCACACAACTATGGCTACACCTTC
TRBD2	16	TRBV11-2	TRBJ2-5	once	CASRVSRLAGQETQYF	TGTGCCAGCAGGGTCAGTCGACTAGCGGGTCAAGAGACCCAGTACTTC
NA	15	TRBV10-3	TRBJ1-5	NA	CAISELGGTSGAQHF	TGTGCCATCAGTGAGTTGGGGGGGACCTCCGGGGCCCAGCATTTT
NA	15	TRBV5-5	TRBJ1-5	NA	CASSFGEYSNQPQHF	TGTGCCAGCAGCTTCGGGGAGTATAGCAATCAGCCCCAGCATTTT
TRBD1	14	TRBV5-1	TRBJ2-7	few	CASSPRQGAVEQYF	TGCGCCAGCAGCCCAAGACAGGGGGCAGTCGAGCAGTACTTC